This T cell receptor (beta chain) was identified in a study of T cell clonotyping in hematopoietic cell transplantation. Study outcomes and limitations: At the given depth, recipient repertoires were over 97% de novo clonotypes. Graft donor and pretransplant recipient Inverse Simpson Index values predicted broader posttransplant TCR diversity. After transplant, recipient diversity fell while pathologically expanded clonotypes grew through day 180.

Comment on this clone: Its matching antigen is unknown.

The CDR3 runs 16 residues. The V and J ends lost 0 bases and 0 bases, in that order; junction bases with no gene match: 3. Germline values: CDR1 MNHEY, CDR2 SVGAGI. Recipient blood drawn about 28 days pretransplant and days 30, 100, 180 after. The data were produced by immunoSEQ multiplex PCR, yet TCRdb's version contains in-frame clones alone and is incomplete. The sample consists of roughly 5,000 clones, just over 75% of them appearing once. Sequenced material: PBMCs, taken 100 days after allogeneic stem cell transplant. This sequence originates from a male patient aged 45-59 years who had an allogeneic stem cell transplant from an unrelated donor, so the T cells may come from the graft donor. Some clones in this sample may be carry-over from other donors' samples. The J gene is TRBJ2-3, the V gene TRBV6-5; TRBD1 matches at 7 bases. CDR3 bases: TGTGCCAGCAGTTACTCAGACAGGGCTAGCACAGATACGCAGTATTTT. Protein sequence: CASSYSDRASTDTQYF.